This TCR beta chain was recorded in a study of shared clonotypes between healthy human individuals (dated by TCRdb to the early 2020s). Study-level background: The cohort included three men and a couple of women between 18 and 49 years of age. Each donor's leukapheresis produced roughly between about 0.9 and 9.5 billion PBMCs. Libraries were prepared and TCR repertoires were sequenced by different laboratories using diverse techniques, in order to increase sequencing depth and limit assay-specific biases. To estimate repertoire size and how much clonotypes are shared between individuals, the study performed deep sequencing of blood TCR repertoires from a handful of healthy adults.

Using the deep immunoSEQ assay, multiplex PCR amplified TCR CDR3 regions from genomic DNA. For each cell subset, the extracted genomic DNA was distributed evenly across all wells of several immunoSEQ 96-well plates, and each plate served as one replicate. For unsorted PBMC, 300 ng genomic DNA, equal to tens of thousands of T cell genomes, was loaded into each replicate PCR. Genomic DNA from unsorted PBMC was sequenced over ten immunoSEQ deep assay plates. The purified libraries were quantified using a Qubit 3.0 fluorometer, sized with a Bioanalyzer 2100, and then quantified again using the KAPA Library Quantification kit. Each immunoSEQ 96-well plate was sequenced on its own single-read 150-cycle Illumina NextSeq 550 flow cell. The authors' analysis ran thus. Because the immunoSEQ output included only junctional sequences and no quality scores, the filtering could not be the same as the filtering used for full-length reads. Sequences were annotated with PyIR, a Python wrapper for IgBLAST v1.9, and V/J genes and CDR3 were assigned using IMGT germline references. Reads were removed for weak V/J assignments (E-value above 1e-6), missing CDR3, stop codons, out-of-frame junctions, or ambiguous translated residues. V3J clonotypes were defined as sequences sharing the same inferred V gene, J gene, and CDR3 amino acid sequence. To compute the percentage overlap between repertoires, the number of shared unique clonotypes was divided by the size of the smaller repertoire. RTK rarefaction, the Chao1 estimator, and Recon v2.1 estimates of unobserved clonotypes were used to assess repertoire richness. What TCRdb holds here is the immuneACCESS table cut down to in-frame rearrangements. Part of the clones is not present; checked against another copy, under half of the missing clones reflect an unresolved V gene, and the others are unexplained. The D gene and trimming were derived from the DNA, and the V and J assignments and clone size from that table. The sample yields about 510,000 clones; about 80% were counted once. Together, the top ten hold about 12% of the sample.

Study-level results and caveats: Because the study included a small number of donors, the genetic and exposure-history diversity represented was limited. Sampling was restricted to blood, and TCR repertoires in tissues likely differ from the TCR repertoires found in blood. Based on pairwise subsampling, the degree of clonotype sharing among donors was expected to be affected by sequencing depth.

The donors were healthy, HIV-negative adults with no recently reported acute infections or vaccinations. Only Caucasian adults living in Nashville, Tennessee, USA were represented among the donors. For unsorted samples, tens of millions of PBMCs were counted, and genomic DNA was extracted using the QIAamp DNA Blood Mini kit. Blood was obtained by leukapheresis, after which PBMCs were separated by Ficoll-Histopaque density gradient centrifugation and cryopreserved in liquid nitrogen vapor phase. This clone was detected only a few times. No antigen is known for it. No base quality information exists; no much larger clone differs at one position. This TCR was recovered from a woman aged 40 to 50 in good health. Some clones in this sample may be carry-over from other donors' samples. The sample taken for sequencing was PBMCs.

The CDR3 region has the sequence CASSSYLVGAFNEQFF. The sequence in DNA is TGTGCCAGCAGTTCCTATTTAGTGGGCGCCTTCAATGAGCAGTTCTTC. This receptor chain uses TRBV6-5 and TRBJ2-1, with the D segment identity uncertain. CDR3 length: 16 amino acids, cysteine to phenylalanine. Only CDR3 DNA remains: 48 bases, in frame from the first base. In the germline V gene, CDR1 corresponds to MNHEY and CDR2 to SVGAGI. V is clipped by 4 bases and J by 6 bases, and the sequence between their germline boundaries is 19 bases long.